Shown below are 27 T cell receptor beta chains from a single sample sequenced in a study of blood T cell repertoires in COVID-19. The table came from immunoSEQ multiplex PCR; TCRdb's copy has only in-frame clones and leaves some out. The sample contains around 80,000 clones, around 80% of which appear only once. Sequencing input: peripheral blood. All receptors derive from a woman older than 75 with active or convalescent COVID-19.

V is TRBV2 and J is TRBJ1-6; D is possibly TRBD1 (5 bases). The germline V gene encodes CDR1 SNHLY and CDR2 FYNNEI. CDR3 length: 14 amino acids. V lost 7 bases, J lost 10 bases, and 17 bases lay in between. CDR3 DNA sequence: TGTGCCAGCAATGGACACACTGAACAGTCACCCCTCCACTTT. This sequence encodes CASNGHTEQSPLHF.

The gene calls are TRBV11-1 and TRBJ2-5; TRBD2 aligns across 10 bases. Germline lookup yields CDR1 SGHAT and CDR2 FQDESV (reference sequence). The CDR3 is made up of 15 amino acids. V shed 8 bases, J shed 5 bases, and the junction held 11 bases outside the gene matches. The CDR3 sequence is CASVQSGGAHETQYF. In nucleotides, the CDR3 is TGTGCCAGCGTTCAGAGCGGGGGGGCCCATGAGACCCAGTACTTC. The full variable domain, its missing parts supplied by reference TRBV11-1 and TRBJ2-5, is EAEVAQSPRYKITEKSQAVAFWCDPISGHATLYWYRQILGQGPELLVQFQDESVVDDSQLPKDRFSAERLKGVDSTLKIQPAELGDSAMYLCASVQSGGAHETQYFGPGTRLLVL.

The rearrangement links TRBV2 to TRBJ2-1, with TRBD1 matching 9 bases. Trimming removed 6 bases from V and 7 bases from J; junction bases left unmatched: 10. Germline lookup yields CDR1 SNHLY and CDR2 FYNNEI. This CDR3 is built from 15 residues. The CDR3 bases are TGTGCCAGCAGAGAGGGCGGGACAGGGCTAAATGAGCAGTTCTTC. Protein product: CASREGGTGLNEQFF.

CDR3 sequence: CAWRQGSNTEAFF. CDR3 bases: TGTGCCTGGAGACAGGGGTCAAACACTGAAGCTTTCTTT. V and J are TRBV30 and TRBJ1-1, with 7 bases identical to TRBD1. The CDR3 is made up of 13 amino acids. V shed 3 bases and J 2 bases; nucleotides not matched to a gene: 3. Germline V gene data show CDR1 as GTSNPN and CDR2 as SVGIG (reference sequence).

The CDR3 protein is CASSVGVAQNTEAFF. The CDR3, as DNA: TGTGCCAGCAGCGTAGGTGTGGCCCAGAACACTGAAGCTTTCTTT. V is TRBV9 and J is TRBJ1-1; no definite D call. The germline CDR1 and CDR2 sequences are SGDLS and YYNGEE. There are 15 residues in the CDR3. Trimming pared 0 bases from V and 1 base from J, leaving 10 bases between.

This clone has just a few counts. The chain joins TRBV5-1 to TRBJ2-5, with 12 bases lining up with TRBD1. CDR1 is SGHRS and CDR2 is YFSETQ in the germline V gene. The V and J ends lost 4 bases and 4 bases, in that order; junction bases with no gene match: 2. The CDR3 length is 14 residues. The CDR3 DNA is TGCGCCAGCAGCGAGGGACAGGGGGCAGAGACCCAGTACTTC. As protein: CASSEGQGAETQYF.

This rearrangement joins TRBV4-1 to TRBJ1-5, with 9 nucleotides matching TRBD1. The CDR3 covers 17 residues. V lost 4 bases and J lost 6; bases outside the gene matches: 13. Per the germline V gene, CDR1 is MGHRA and CDR2 is YSYEKL. The CDR3 reads CASSPGPRQGVGQPQHF. The CDR3, as DNA: TGCGCCAGCAGCCCAGGCCCAAGACAGGGGGTCGGTCAGCCCCAGCATTTT.

The rearrangement uses TRBV6-6 and TRBJ2-5; 9 bases agree with TRBD1. J gave up 5 bases and V 2 bases, and 6 bases lay outside the gene matches. This CDR3 contains 15 residues. Germline V CDR1 and CDR2: MNHNY, SVGAGI (reference sequence). CDR3 amino acids: CASSYPGQGGETQYF. CDR3 DNA: TGTGCCAGCAGTTACCCGGGACAGGGAGGCGAGACCCAGTACTTC.

V usage is TRBV7-2 and J usage is TRBJ2-2, with D possibly matching TRBD1 (5 bases). From germline, CDR1 is SGHTA and CDR2 FQGNSA. Trimming cost V 6 bases and J 5 bases, with 10 bases left between them. This CDR3 has 13 amino acids. The CDR3 sequence: CASRLRGTGELFF. The CDR3 DNA is TGTGCCAGCAGACTAAGGGGAACCGGGGAGCTGTTTTTT.

This clone was seen a single time. This chain links TRBV6-1 with TRBJ2-2; D is perhaps TRBD2 (5 bases). The CDR3 runs 16 residues. Per germline, CDR1 MNHNS and CDR2 SASEGT. Trimming removed 1 base at V and 2 bases at J, with 11 bases between. The CDR3 DNA reads TGTGCCAGCAGTGAAGTGGCAGGACTTAACACCGGGGAGCTGTTTTTT. Amino acid sequence: CASSEVAGLNTGELFF.

This chain joins TRBV7-8 and TRBJ2-1; 13 bases are shared with TRBD2. The length of the CDR3 is 19 residues. Germline lookup yields CDR1 SGHVS and CDR2 FQNEAQ. The J segment lost 0 bases and the V segment lost 4 bases, leaving 9 bases of the junction unmatched. CDR3 protein: CASSSGLAGDWSSYNEQFF. The CDR3 DNA sequence: TGTGCCAGCAGCTCAGGACTAGCGGGGGACTGGAGCTCCTACAATGAGCAGTTCTTC.

The V and J genes are TRBV5-4 and TRBJ1-2, with D perhaps TRBD1 (6 bases). V lost 2 bases and J lost 4, with 12 bases in between. The CDR3 length is 14 residues. Per the germline V gene, CDR1 is SGHNT and CDR2 is YYREEE (reference sequence). Here the CDR3 DNA reads TGTGCCAGCAGCTTTGGGGGCGAGGGCTATGGCTACACCTTC. Residues: CASSFGGEGYGYTF.

This clone appeared once. This chain joins TRBV2 and TRBJ2-5; 12 nucleotides line up with TRBD1. The V gene's germline CDR1 is SNHLY and CDR2 FYNNEI. The CDR3 covers 15 residues. J gave up 5 bases and V 4 bases, and 5 bases lay outside the gene matches. The CDR3 spells CASSGDRGHGETQYF. In nucleotides, the CDR3 is TGTGCCAGCAGTGGGGACAGGGGGCATGGGGAGACCCAGTACTTC.

CDR3 loop: CASSYFNLDSYTF. In nucleotides, the CDR3 is TGTGCCAGCAGTTATTTCAATTTGGACAGCTACACCTTC. The chain combines TRBV6-2 or TRBV6-3 with TRBJ1-2, with a weak D call TRBD1 (5 bases). V lost 3 bases and J 9 bases, leaving 14 bases between the germline ends. The CDR3 runs 13 residues. Per the germline V gene, CDR1 is MNHEY and CDR2 is SVGEGT.

This chain connects TRBV5-6 to TRBJ2-1; 8 bases line up with TRBD1. This CDR3 contains 12 residues. V lost 4 bases and J lost 12; bases outside the gene matches: 6. The germline V gene encodes CDR1 SGHDT and CDR2 YYEEEE. CDR3 bases: TGTGCCAGCAGCCTGGACAGGGTGGTGCAGTTCTTC. As protein: CASSLDRVVQFF.

The chain combines TRBV19 with TRBJ1-3; a possible D gene is TRBD1 (6 bases). Trimming pared 4 bases from V and 0 bases from J, leaving 16 bases between. The CDR3 totals 17 residues. Germline CDR1 and CDR2: LNHDA and SQIVND (reference sequence). The CDR3 spells CASSTAGQLLSGNTIYF. The CDR3 DNA reads TGTGCCAGTAGTACCGCCGGACAGTTACTCTCTGGAAACACCATATATTTT.

The chain recombines TRBV28 with TRBJ1-2; no firm D call. CDR3 size: 13 residues. Germline V gene lookup returns CDR1 MDHEN and CDR2 SYDVKM. Trimming took 7 bases from V and 4 from J, leaving 13 bases between them. CDR3 protein: CASIPRGFYGYTF. CDR3 coding DNA: TGTGCCAGCATCCCCCGGGGTTTCTATGGCTACACCTTC.

The chain is built from TRBV6-5 and TRBJ2-1; D is possibly TRBD2 (7 bases). V lost 6 bases to trimming and J lost 5 bases, with 14 bases between them. The CDR3 loop spans 14 amino acids. Germline-derived CDR1 and CDR2 are MNHEY and SVGAGI. The DNA of the CDR3 is TGTGCCAGCAGAGTACGGGGGGCCGACAATGAGCAGTTCTTC. Translating it yields CASRVRGADNEQFF.

This clone was picked up one time. V gene TRBV9 combines with J gene TRBJ2-7, with 11 bases lining up with TRBD2. This CDR3 is 15 amino acids long. V was pared by 4 bases and J by 7 bases, with 10 bases of the junction left unmatched. Germline CDR1 and CDR2: SGDLS and YYNGEE. CDR3 nucleotides: TGTGCCAGCAGCACCACTAGCGGGGGCCTGGGGGAGCAGTACTTC. Translated: CASSTTSGGLGEQYF.

The rearrangement uses TRBV14 and TRBJ1-6; TRBD1 matches 7 bases. Trimming cost V 5 bases and J 11 bases; bases outside gene matches: 15. The germline CDR1 and CDR2 sequences are SGHDN and FVKESK. This CDR3 spans 16 amino acids. The CDR3 is CASSFESGTANPPLHF. As DNA, the CDR3 is TGTGCCAGCAGCTTCGAATCCGGGACAGCCAACCCACCCCTCCACTTT.

The gene calls are TRBV2 and TRBJ1-2; D unclear. The length of the CDR3 is 13 residues. V was shortened by 4 bases and J by 8 bases, with 14 bases between the two germline ends. Per germline, CDR1 SNHLY and CDR2 FYNNEI. The CDR3: CASSGRELLGYTF. The CDR3, as DNA: TGTGCCAGCAGTGGGAGGGAACTCTTAGGCTACACCTTC.

The rearrangement links TRBV7-8 to TRBJ2-7; 7 bases map to TRBD1. The CDR3 loop spans 15 amino acids. Trimming at V came to 4 bases and at J to 4 bases, leaving 10 bases not matched to a gene. From germline, CDR1 is SGHVS and CDR2 FQNEAQ. CDR3 loop: CASSSQTGIGYEQYF. DNA for the CDR3: TGTGCCAGCAGCTCTCAGACAGGGATAGGGTACGAGCAGTACTTC.

The V call is TRBV6-2 or TRBV6-3, the J call TRBJ2-3; 7 bases fit TRBD2. Germline CDR1 is MNHEY and CDR2 is SVGEGT. The CDR3 consists of 14 residues. Germline trimming cut 4 bases from V and 2 bases from J; bases unmatched to any gene: 3. CDR3 nucleotides: TGTGCCAGCAGTTTGGGGGGGAACACAGATACGCAGTATTTT. Encoded protein: CASSLGGNTDTQYF.

The chain couples TRBV30 to TRBJ1-3; D gene unclear. Germline V CDR1 and CDR2: GTSNPN, SVGIG (reference sequence). The CDR3 spans 13 residues. The V and J ends lost 6 bases and 0 bases respectively, with 9 bases between them. Here the CDR3 reads CACHPVSGNTIYF. CDR3 DNA sequence: TGTGCCTGTCACCCGGTCTCTGGAAACACCATATATTTT. Variable domain in full (rest from reference TRBV30 and TRBJ1-3): SQTIHQWPATLVQPVGSPLSLECTVEGTSNPNLYWYRQAAGRGLQLLFYSVGIGQISSEVPQNLSASRPQDRQFILSSKKLLLSDSGFYLCACHPVSGNTIYFGEGSWLTVV.

This rearrangement joins TRBV10-3 to TRBJ1-1, with D unclear. Between the trimmed V and J ends, which lost 7 bases and 2 bases, there was a span of 14 bases. In germline, CDR1 is ENHRY, CDR2 SYGVKD. The CDR3 loop spans 14 amino acids. The CDR3 reads CAITGGSGNTEAFF. The CDR3 DNA reads TGTGCCATCACTGGAGGGTCGGGAAACACTGAAGCTTTCTTT.

The rearrangement joins TRBV10-3 to TRBJ1-5; D is uncertain. Germline-derived CDR1 and CDR2 are ENHRY and SYGVKD. The CDR3 is 13 amino acids. Trimming took off 11 bases at V and 3 bases at J, with 14 bases between the two ends. Written as DNA, the CDR3 is TGTGCCGGCGCACGGGGTGACAATCAGCCCCAGCATTTT. It codes for CAGARGDNQPQHF.

This sequence joins TRBV10-2 and TRBJ2-1; D uncertain. The germline gives CDR1 WSHSY, CDR2 SAAADI. The CDR3 is made up of 11 amino acids. Trimming pared 3 bases from V and 7 bases from J, leaving 4 bases between. The CDR3 spells CASSDGNEQFF. CDR3 nucleotides: TGCGCCAGCAGTGACGGTAATGAGCAGTTCTTC.